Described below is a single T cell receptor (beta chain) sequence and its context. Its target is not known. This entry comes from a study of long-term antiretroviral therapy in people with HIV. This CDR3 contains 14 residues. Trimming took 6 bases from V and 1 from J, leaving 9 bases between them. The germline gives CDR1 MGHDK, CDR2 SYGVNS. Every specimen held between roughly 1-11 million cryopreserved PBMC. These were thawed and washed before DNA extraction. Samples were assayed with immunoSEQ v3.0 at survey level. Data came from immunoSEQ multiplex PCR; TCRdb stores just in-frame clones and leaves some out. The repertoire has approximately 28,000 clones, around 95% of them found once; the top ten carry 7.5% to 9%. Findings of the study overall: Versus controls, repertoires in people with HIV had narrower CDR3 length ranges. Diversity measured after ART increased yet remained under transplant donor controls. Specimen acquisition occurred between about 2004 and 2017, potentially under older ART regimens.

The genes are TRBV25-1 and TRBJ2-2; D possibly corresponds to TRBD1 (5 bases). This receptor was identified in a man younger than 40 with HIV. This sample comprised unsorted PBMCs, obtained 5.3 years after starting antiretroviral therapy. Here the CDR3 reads CASRFTGNTGELFF. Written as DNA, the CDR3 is TGTGCCAGCAGGTTTACAGGGAACACCGGGGAGCTGTTTTTT.